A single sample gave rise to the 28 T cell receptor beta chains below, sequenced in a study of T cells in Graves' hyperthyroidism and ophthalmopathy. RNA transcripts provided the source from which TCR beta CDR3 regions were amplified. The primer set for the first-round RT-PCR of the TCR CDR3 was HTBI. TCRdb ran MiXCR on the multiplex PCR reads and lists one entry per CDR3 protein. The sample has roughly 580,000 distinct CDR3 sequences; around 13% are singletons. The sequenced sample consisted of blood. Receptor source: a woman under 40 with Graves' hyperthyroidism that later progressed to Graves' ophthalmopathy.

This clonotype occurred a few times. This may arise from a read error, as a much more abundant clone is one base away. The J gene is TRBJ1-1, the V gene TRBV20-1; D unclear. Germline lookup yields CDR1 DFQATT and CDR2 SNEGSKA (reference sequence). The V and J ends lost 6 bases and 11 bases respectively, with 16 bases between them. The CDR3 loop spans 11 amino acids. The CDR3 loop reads CSASKGSVAFF. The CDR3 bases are TGCAGTGCCAGTAAGGGTTCTGTGGCTTTCTTT.

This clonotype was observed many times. CDR3 sequence reads: CSAKDARISDEKLFF. The CDR3 DNA follows: TGCAGTGCTAAAGATGCCCGAATCTCAGATGAAAAACTGTTTTTT. The chain couples TRBV20-1 to TRBJ1-4; no firm D call. Trimming removed 4 bases from V and 6 bases from J, with 18 bases in between. The CDR3 extends over 15 amino acids. Germline V gives CDR1 DFQATT, CDR2 SNEGSKA (reference sequence).

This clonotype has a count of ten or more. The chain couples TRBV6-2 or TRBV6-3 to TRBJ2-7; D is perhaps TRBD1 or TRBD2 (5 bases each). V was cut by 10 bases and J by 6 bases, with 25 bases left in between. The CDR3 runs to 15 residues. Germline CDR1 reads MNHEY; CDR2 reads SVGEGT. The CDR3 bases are TGTGCCACTCTGGAAGGGAGAGGGACCGACGGCGAGCAGTACTTC. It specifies CATLEGRGTDGEQYF.

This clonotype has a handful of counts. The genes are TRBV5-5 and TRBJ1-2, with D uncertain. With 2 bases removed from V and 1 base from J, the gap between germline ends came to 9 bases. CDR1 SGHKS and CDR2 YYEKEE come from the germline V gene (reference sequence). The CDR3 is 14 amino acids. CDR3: CASSLARDNYGYTF. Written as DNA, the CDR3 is TGTGCCAGCAGCTTAGCAAGGGATAACTATGGCTACACCTTC. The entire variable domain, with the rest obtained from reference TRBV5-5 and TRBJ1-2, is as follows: DAGVTQSPTHLIKTRGQQVTLRCSPISGHKSVSWYQQVLGQGPQFIFQYYEKEERGRGNFPDRFSARQFPNYSSELNVNALLLGDSALYLCASSLARDNYGYTFGSGTRLTVV.

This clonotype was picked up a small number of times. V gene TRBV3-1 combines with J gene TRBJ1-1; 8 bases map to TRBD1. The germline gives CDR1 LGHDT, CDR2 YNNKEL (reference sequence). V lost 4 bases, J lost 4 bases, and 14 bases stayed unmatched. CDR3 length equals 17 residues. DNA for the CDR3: TGTGCCAGCAGCCCCGGACAGGGCGGGATTGGTTCCACTGAAGCTTTCTTT. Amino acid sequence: CASSPGQGGIGSTEAFF.

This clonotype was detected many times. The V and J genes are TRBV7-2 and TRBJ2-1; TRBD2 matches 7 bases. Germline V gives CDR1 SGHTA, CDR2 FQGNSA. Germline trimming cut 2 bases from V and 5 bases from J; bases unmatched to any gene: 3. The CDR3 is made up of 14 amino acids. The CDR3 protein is CASSLSGTNNEQFF. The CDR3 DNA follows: TGTGCCAGCAGCTTAAGCGGGACCAACAATGAGCAGTTCTTC. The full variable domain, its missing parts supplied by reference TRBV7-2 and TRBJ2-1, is GAGVSQSPSNKVTEKGKDVELRCDPISGHTALYWYRQSLGQGLEFLIYFQGNSAPDKSGLPSDRFSAERTGGSVSTLTIQRTQQEDSAVYLCASSLSGTNNEQFFGPGTRLTVL.

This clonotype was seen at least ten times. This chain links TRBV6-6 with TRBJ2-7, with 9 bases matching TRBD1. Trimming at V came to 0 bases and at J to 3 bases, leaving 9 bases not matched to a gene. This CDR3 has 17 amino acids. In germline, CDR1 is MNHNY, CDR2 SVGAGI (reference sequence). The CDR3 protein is CASSYSRWDRDIYEQYF. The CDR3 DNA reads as TGTGCCAGCAGTTACTCGAGGTGGGACAGGGATATCTACGAGCAGTACTTC.

The CDR3, as DNA: TGTGCCAGCAGCCCACCGGGGTCAACTAATGAAAAACTGTTTTTT. Translating gives CASSPPGSTNEKLFF. The chain employs TRBV7-2 and TRBJ1-4; D remains ambiguous. CDR1 is SGHTA, CDR2 FQGNSA, per germline. The length of the CDR3 is 15 residues. The V end was cut by 5 bases, the J end by 0 bases, with 10 bases between. Full variable domain (remainder filled in from reference TRBV7-2 and TRBJ1-4): GAGVSQSPSNKVTEKGKDVELRCDPISGHTALYWYRQSLGQGLEFLIYFQGNSAPDKSGLPSDRFSAERTGGSVSTLTIQRTQQEDSAVYLCASSPPGSTNEKLFFGSGTQLSVL.

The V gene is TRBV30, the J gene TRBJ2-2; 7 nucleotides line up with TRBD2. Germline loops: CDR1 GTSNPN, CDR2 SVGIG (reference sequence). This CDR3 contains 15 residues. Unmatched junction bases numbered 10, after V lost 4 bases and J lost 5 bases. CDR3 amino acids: CAWIHGGIRTGELFF. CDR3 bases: TGTGCCTGGATTCACGGGGGGATTAGAACCGGGGAGCTGTTTTTT.

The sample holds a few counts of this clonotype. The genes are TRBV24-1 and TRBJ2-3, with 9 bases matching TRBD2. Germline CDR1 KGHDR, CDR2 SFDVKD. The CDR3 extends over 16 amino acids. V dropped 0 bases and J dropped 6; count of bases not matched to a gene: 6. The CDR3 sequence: CATSDLESGRRDTQYF. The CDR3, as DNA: TGTGCCACCAGTGATTTGGAAAGCGGGAGGAGGGATACGCAGTATTTT.

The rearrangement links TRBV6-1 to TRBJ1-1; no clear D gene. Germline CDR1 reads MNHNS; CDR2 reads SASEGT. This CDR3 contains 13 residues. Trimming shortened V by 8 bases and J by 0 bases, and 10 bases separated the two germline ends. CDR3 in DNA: TGTGCCAGCGGCCTAGGTATGAACACTGAAGCTTTCTTT. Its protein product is CASGLGMNTEAFF.

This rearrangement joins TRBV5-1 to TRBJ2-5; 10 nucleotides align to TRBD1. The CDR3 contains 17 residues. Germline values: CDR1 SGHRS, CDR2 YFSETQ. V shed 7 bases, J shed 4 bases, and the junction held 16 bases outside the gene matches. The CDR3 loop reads CASGTGQGIALGETQYF. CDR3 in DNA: TGCGCCAGCGGTACGGGACAGGGGATCGCTCTGGGAGAGACCCAGTACTTC.

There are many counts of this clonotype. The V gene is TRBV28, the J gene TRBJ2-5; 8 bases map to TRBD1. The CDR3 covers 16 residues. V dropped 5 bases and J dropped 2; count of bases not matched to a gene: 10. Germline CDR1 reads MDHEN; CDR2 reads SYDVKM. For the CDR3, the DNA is TGTGCCAGCAGTGTTACGGGACAGGCCTTACAAGAGACCCAGTACTTC. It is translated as CASSVTGQALQETQYF.

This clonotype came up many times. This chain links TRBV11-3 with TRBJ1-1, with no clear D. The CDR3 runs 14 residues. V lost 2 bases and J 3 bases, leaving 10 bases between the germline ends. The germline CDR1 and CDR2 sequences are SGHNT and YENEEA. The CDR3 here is CASSLRARDTEAFF. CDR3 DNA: TGTGCCAGCAGCTTAAGGGCTAGGGACACTGAAGCTTTCTTT.

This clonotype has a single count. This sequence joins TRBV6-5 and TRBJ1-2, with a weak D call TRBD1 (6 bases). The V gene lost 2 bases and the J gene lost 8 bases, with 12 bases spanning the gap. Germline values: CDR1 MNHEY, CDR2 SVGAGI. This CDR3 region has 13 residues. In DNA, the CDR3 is TGTGCCAGCAGTTACCGGGGGGCGAGCGGCTACACCTTC. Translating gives CASSYRGASGYTF.

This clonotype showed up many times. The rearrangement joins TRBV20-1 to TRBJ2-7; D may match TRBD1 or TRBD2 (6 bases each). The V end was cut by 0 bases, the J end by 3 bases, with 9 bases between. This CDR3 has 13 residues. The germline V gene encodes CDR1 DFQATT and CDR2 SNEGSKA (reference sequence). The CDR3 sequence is CSAREGGLYEQYF. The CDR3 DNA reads TGCAGTGCTAGAGAAGGGGGACTCTACGAGCAGTACTTC.

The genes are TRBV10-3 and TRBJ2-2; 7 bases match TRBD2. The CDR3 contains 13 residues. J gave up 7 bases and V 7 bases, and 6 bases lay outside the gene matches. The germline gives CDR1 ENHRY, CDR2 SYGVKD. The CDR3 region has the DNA TGTGCCATCACTGGGCGGGAGAGCGGGGAGCTGTTTTTT. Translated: CAITGRESGELFF.

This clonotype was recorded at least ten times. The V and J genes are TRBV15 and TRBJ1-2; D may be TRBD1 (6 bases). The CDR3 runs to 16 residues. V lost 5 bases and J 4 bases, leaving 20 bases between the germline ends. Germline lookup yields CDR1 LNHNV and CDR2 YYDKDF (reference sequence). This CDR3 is CATSQEGLTDSYGYTF. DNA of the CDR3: TGTGCCACCAGCCAAGAGGGACTGACGGACAGCTATGGCTACACCTTC.

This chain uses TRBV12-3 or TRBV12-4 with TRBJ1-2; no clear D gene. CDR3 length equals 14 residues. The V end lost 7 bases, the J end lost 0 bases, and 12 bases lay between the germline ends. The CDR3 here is CASKADGPNYGYTF. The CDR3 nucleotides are TGTGCCAGCAAAGCGGACGGGCCTAACTATGGCTACACCTTC.

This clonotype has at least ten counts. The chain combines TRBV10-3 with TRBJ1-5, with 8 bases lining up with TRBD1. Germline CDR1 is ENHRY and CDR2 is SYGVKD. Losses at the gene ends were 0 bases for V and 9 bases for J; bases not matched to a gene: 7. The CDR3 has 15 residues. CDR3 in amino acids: CAISESSGGAAPQHF. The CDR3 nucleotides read TGTGCCATCAGTGAGTCTTCAGGGGGCGCGGCGCCCCAGCATTTT.

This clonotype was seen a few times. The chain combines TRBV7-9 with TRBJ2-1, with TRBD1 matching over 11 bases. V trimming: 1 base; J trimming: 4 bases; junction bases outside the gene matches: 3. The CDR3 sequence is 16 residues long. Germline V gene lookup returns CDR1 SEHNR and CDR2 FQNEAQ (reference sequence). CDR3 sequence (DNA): TGTGCCAGCAGCTTAGGCCGGGACAGGGGGTACAATGAGCAGTTCTTC. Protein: CASSLGRDRGYNEQFF.

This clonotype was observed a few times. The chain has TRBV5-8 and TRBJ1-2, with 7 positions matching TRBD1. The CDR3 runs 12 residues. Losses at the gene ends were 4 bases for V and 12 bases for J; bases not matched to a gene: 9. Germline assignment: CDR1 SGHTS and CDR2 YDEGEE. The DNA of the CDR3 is TGTGCCAGCAGCCTTTCCGGACAGGCCCACACCTTC. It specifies CASSLSGQAHTF.

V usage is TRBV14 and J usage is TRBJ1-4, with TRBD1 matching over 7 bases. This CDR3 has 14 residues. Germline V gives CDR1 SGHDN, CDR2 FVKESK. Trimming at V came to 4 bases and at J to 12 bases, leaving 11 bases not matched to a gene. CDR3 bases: TGTGCCAGCAGCCGAGGGAAATGGGACAGTGAACTGTTTTTT. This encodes CASSRGKWDSELFF.

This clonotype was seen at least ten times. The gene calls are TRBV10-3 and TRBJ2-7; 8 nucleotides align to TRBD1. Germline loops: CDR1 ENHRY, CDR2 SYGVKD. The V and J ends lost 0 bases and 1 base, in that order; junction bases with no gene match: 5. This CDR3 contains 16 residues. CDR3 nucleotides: TGTGCCATCAGTGAGTCGACCAGGGGGCCTTCCTACGAGCAGTACTTC. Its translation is CAISESTRGPSYEQYF.

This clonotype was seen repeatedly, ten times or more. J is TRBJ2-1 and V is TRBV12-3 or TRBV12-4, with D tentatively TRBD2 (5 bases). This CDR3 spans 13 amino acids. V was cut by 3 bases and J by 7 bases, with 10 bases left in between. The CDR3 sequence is CASSLGRLNEQFF. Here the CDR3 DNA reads TGTGCCAGCAGTTTGGGCAGACTAAATGAGCAGTTCTTC.

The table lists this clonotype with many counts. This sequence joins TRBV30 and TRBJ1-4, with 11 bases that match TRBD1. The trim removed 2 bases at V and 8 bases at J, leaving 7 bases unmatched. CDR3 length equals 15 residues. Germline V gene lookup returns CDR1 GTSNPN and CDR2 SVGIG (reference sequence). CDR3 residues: CAWSPRTGGVEKLFF. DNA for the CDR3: TGTGCCTGGAGTCCCCGGACAGGGGGCGTGGAAAAACTGTTTTTT.

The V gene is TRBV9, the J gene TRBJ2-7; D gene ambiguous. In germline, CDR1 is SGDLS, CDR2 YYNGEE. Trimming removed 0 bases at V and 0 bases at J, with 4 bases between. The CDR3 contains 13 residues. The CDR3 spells CASSVDFSYEQYF. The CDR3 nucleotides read TGTGCCAGCAGCGTAGATTTCTCCTACGAGCAGTACTTC.

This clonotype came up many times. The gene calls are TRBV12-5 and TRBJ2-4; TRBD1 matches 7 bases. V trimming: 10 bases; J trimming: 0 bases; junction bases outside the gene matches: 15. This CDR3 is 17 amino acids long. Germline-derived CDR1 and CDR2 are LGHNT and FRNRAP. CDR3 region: CAKPLPPGQKAKNIQYF. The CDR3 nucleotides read TGTGCTAAGCCCTTACCCCCGGGACAGAAAGCCAAAAACATTCAGTACTTC.